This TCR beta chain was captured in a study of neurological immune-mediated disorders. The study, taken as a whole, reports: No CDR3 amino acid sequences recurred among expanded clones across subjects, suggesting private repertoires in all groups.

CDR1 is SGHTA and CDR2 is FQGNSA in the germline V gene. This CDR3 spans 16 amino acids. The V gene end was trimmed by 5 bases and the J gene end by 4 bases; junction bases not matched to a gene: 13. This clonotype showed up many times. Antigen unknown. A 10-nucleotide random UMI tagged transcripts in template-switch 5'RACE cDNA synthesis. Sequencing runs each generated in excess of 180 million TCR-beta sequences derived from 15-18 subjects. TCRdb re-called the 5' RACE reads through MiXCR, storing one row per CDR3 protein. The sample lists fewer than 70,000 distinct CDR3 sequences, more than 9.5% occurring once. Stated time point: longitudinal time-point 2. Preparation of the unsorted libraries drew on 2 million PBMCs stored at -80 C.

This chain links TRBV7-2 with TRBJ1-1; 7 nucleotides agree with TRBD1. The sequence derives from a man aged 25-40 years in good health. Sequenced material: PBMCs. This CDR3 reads CASSRDRAGVGTEAFF. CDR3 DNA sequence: TGTGCCAGCAGCCGAGACAGGGCGGGGGTAGGCACTGAAGCTTTCTTT.